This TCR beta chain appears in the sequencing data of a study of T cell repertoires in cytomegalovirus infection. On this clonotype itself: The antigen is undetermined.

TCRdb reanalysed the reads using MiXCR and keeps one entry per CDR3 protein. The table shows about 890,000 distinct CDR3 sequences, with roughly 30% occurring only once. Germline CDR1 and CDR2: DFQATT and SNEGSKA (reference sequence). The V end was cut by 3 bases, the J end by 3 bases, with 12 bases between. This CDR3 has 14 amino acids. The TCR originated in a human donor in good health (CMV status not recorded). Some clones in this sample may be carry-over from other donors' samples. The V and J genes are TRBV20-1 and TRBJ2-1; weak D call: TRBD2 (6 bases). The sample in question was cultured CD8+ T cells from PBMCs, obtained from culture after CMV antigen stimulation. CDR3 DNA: TGCAGTGCTAGGCCGCGCGGGAACTACAATGAGCAGTTCTTC. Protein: CSARPRGNYNEQFF.